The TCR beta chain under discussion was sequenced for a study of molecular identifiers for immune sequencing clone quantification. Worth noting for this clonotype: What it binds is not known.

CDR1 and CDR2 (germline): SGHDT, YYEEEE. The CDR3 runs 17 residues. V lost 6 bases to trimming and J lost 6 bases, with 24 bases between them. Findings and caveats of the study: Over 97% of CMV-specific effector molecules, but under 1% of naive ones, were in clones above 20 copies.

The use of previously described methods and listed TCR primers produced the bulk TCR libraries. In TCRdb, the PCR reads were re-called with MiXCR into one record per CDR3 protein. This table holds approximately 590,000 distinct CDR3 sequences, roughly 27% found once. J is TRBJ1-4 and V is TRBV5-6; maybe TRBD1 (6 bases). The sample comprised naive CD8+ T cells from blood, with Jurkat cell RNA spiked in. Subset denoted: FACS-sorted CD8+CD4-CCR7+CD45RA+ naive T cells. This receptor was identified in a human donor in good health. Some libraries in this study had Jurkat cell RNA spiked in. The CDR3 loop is CASTLRDTHPVDEKLFF. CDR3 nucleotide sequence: TGTGCCAGCACCCTCCGGGACACACACCCGGTTGATGAAAAACTGTTTTTT. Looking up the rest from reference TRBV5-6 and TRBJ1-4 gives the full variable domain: DAGVTQSPTHLIKTRGQQVTLRCSPKSGHDTVSWYQQALGQGPQFIFQYYEEEERQRGNFPDRFSGHQFPNYSSELNVNALLLGDSALYLCASTLRDTHPVDEKLFFGSGTQLSVL.